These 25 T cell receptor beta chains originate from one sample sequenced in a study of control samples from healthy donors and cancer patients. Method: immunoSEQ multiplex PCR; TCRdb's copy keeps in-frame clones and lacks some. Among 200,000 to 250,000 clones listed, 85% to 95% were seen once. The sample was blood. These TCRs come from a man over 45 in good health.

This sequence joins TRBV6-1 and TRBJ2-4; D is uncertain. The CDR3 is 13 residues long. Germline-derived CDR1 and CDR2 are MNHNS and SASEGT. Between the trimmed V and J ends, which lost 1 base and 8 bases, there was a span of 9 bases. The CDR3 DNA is TGTGCCAGCAGTGAAGGTAGTTGGGACATTCAGTACTTC. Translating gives CASSEGSWDIQYF.

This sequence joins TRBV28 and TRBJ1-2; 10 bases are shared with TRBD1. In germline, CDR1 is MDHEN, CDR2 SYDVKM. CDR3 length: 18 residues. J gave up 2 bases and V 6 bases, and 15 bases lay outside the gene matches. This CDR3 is CASSGPLTPGQGNYGYTF. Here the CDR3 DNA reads TGTGCCAGCAGCGGGCCATTAACCCCGGGACAGGGGAACTATGGCTACACCTTC.

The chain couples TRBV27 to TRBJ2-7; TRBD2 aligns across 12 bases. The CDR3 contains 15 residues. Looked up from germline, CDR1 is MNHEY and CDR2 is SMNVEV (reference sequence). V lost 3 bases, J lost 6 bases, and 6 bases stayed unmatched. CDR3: CASSLASGGDSEQYF. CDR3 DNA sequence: TGTGCCAGCAGTTTGGCTAGCGGGGGGGATAGCGAGCAGTACTTC.

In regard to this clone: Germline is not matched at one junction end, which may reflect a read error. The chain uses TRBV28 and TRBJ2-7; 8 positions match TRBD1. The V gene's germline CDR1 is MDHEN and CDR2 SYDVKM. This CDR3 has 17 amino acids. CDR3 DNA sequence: TGTACCAGCTTTCCTCAGGGGGCGCCTCCTGTTTTCCTCGAGCAGTACTTC. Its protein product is CTSFPQGAPPVFLEQYF.

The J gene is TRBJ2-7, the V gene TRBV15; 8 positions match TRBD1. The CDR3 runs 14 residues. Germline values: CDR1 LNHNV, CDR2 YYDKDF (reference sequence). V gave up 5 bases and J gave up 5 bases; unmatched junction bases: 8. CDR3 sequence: CATSAQGTGNEQYF. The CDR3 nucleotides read TGTGCCACCAGCGCTCAAGGGACAGGAAACGAGCAGTACTTC.

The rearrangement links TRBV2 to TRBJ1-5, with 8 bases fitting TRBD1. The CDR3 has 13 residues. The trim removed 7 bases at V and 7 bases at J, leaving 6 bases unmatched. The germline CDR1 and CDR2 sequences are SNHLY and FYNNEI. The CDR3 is CASTDRGGQPQHF. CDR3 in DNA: TGTGCCAGCACAGACAGGGGAGGGCAGCCCCAGCATTTT.

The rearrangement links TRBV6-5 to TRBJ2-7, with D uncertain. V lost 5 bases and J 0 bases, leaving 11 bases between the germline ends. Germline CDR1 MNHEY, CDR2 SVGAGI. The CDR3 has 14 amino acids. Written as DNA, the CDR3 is TGTGCCAGCAGTCCCGGGTCCATCTCCTACGAGCAGTACTTC. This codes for CASSPGSISYEQYF.

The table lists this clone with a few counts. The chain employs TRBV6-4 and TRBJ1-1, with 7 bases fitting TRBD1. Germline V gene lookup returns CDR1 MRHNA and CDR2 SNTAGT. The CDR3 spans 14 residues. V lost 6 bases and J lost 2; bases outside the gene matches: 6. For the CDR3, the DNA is TGTGCCAGCAGCTCACAGGGGCAAAACACTGAAGCTTTCTTT. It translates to CASSSQGQNTEAFF.

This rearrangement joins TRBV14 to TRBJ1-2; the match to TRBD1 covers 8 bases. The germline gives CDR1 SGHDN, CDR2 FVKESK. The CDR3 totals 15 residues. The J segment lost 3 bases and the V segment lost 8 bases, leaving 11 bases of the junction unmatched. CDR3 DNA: TGTGCCAGCGCCCTAACAGGGGGGCCGGACTATGGCTACACCTTC. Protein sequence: CASALTGGPDYGYTF. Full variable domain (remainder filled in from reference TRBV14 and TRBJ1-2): EAGVTQFPSHSVIEKGQTVTLRCDPISGHDNLYWYRRVMGKEIKFLLHFVKESKQDESGMPNNRFLAERTGGTYSTLKVQPAELEDSGVYFCASALTGGPDYGYTFGSGTRLTVV.

The DNA for the CDR3 is TGTGCCAGCAGCTTATGGACAGGGTGGCAAGAGACCCAGTACTTC. The encoded protein is CASSLWTGWQETQYF. This chain links TRBV7-9 with TRBJ2-5; 8 nucleotides line up with TRBD1. Germline V gives CDR1 SEHNR, CDR2 FQNEAQ (reference sequence). The J segment lost 2 bases and the V segment lost 2 bases, leaving 4 bases of the junction unmatched. The CDR3 length is 15 residues.

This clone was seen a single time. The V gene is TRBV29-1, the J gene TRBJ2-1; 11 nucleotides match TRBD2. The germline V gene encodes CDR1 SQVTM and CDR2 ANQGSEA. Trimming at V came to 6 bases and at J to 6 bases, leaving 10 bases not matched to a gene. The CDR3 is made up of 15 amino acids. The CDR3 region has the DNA TGCAGCGTACTTTCGACTAGCGGGGTAAGCAATGAGCAGTTCTTC. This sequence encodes CSVLSTSGVSNEQFF.

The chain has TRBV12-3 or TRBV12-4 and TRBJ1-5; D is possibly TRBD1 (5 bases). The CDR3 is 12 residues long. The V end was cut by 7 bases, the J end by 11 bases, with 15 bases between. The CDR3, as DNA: TGTGCCAGCAACGCGGACCGAGGGGCCCAGCATTTT. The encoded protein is CASNADRGAQHF.

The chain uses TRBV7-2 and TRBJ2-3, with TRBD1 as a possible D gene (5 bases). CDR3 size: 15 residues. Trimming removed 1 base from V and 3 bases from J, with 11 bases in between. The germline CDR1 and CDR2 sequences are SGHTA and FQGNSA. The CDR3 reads CASSLVGQGTDTQYF. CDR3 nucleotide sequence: TGTGCCAGCAGCTTAGTTGGGCAGGGTACAGATACGCAGTATTTT.

CDR3 sequence: CASSPPGGPLGYTF. CDR3 sequence (DNA): TGTGCCAGCAGTCCTCCGGGGGGCCCCCTTGGCTACACCTTC. V gene TRBV28 combines with J gene TRBJ1-2; maybe TRBD1 (6 bases). This CDR3 contains 14 residues. Germline values: CDR1 MDHEN, CDR2 SYDVKM. V was cut by 5 bases and J by 7 bases, with 17 bases left in between.

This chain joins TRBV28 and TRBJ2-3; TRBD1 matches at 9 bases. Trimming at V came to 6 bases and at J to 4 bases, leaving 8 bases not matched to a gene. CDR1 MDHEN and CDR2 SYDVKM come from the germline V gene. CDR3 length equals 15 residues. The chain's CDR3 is CASSLQGAPADTQYF. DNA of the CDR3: TGTGCCAGCAGCCTACAGGGGGCGCCGGCAGATACGCAGTATTTT.

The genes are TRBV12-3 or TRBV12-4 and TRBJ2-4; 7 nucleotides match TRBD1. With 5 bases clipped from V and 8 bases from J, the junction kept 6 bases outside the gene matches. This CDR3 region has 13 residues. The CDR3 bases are TGTGCCAGCAGTGTGGACAGGATGGACATTCAGTACTTC. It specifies CASSVDRMDIQYF.

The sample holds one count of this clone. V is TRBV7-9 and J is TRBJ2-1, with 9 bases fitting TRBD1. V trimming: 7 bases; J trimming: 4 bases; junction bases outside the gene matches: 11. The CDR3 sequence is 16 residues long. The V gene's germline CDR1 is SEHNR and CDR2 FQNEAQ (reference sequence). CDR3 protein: CASNRMRDRAYNEQFF. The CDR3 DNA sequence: TGTGCCAGCAACCGGATGAGGGACAGGGCGTACAATGAGCAGTTCTTC.

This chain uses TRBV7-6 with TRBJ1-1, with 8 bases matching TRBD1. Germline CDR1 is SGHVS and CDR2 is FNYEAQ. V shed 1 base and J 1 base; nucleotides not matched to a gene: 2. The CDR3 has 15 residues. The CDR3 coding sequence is TGTGCCAGCAGCTTAGTTCAGGGGGCGAACACTGAAGCTTTCTTT. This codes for CASSLVQGANTEAFF. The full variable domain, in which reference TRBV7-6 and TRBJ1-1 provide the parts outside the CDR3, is GAGVSQSPRYKVTKRGQDVALRCDPISGHVSLYWYRQALGQGPEFLTYFNYEAQQDKSGLPNDRFSAERPEGSISTLTIQRTEQRDSAMYRCASSLVQGANTEAFFGQGTRLTVV.

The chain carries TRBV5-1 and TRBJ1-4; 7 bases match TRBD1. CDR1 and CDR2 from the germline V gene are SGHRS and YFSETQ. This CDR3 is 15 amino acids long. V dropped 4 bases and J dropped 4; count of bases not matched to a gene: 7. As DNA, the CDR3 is TGCGCCAGCAGCGTCTCAGGGGGAGATAATGAAAAACTGTTTTTT. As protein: CASSVSGGDNEKLFF.

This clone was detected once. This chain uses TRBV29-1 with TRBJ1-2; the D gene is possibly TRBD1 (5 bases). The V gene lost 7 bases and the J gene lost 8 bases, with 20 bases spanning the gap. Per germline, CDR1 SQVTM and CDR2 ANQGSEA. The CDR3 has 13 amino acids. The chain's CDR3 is CSAENQGGQGYTF. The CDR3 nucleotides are TGCAGCGCCGAAAACCAGGGAGGTCAGGGCTACACCTTC.

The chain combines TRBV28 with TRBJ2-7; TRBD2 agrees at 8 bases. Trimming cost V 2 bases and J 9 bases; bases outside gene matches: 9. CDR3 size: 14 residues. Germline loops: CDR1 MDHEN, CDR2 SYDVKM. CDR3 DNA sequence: TGTGCCAGCAGTTTAGCGGGGGGATCCTCGGCGCAGTACTTC. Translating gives CASSLAGGSSAQYF.

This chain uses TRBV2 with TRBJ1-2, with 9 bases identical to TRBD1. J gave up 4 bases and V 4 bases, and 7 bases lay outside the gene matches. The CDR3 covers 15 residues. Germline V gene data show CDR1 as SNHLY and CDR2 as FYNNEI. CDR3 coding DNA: TGTGCCAGCAGTGTACAGGGACAGGGTGTCTATGGCTACACCTTC. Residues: CASSVQGQGVYGYTF.

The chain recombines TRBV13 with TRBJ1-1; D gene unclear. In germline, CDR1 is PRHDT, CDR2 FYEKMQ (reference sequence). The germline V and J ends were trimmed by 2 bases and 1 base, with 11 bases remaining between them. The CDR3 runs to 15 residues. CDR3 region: CASSLLPATNTEAFF. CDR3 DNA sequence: TGTGCCAGCAGCTTATTGCCAGCGACGAACACTGAAGCTTTCTTT.

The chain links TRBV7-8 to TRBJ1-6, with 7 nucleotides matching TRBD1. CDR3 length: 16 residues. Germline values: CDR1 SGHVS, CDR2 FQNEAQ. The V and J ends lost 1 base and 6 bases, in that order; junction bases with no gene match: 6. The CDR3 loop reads CASSLDQGGFNSPLHF. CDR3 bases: TGTGCCAGCAGCTTAGATCAGGGGGGATTTAATTCACCCCTCCACTTT.

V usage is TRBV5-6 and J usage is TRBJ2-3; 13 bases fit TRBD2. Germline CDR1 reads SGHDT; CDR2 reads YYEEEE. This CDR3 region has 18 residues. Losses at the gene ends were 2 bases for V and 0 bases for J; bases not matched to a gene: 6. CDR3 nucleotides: TGTGCCAGCAGCTTCGGACTAGCGGGGGTTACTAGCACAGATACGCAGTATTTT. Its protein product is CASSFGLAGVTSTDTQYF.